Listed here are 3 T cell receptor beta chains from one sample, sequenced in a study of T cells in Graves' hyperthyroidism and ophthalmopathy. Amplification of TCR beta CDR3 regions used RNA as the template. A first-round RT-PCR of the TCR CDR3 used the HTBI primer set. In TCRdb, the multiplex PCR reads were re-called with MiXCR into one record per CDR3 protein. This sample carries about 640,000 distinct CDR3 sequences, around 21% of them seen once, and the ten largest clones take around a third. The specimen was blood. The source is a man younger than 45 with Graves' ophthalmopathy.

V gene TRBV7-9 combines with J gene TRBJ2-3; a possible D gene is TRBD1 (6 bases). CDR3 length: 15 amino acids. CDR1 is SEHNR and CDR2 is FQNEAQ in the germline V gene (reference sequence). The V gene lost 3 bases and the J gene lost 5 bases, with 15 bases spanning the gap. The CDR3 DNA reads TGTGCCAGCAGCTTGGATCCAGGGGCTTTAGATACGCAGTATTTT. It encodes CASSLDPGALDTQYF.

The rearrangement joins TRBV19 to TRBJ2-5; no firm D call. Germline V lookup: CDR1 LNHDA, CDR2 SQIVND (reference sequence). Trimming took 0 bases from V and 4 from J, leaving 9 bases between them. The CDR3 has 14 amino acids. Here the CDR3 reads CASSIDLGSETQYF. CDR3 coding DNA: TGTGCCAGTAGTATAGATCTGGGATCAGAGACCCAGTACTTC.

The chain uses TRBV7-9 and TRBJ1-2; 10 bases match TRBD1. CDR3 length: 16 amino acids. Per the germline V gene, CDR1 is SEHNR and CDR2 is FQNEAQ (reference sequence). After removal of 5 bases from V and 4 bases from J, the junction contained 10 bases not matched to a gene. CDR3 protein: CASSTSSGQGSYGYTF. CDR3 sequence (DNA): TGTGCCAGCAGCACCTCCTCGGGACAGGGGTCCTATGGCTACACCTTC.